Below, 3 T cell receptor beta chains from the same sample are listed, as sequenced in a study of sequential checkpoint blockade in melanoma. Sample treatment: randomized to nivolumab then ipilimumab (arm A) or the reverse (arm B). Assay: immunoSEQ multiplex PCR; the TCRdb copy retains only in-frame clones and omits some. The profile shows a few thousand clones, 20% to 25% of them singletons. The specimen comprised tumor tissue (inferred from file names), sampled from a patient given nivolumab and ipilimumab in sequence. The receptors shown here come from a human patient with melanoma. Some clones in this sample may be carry-over from other donors' samples.

This clone showed up many times. The genes are TRBV11-3 and TRBJ1-6; D unresolved. CDR1 and CDR2 (germline): SGHNT, YENEEA. With 3 bases removed from V and 0 bases from J, the gap between germline ends came to 6 bases. CDR3 length: 15 amino acids. CDR3 in DNA: TGTGCCAGCAGCTTGGTCGGCTCCTATAATTCACCCCTCCACTTT. Residues: CASSLVGSYNSPLHF.

This clone was seen a handful of times. The chain joins TRBV23-1 to TRBJ1-3, with D tentatively TRBD1 (5 bases). TRBV23-1 is recorded as an ORF, its role being uncertain. This CDR3 region has 13 residues. Trimming stripped 6 bases from V and 4 bases from J, with 10 bases between. CDR3 coding DNA: TGCGCCAGCAGCATGACAGAAGGAAACACCATATATTTT. It is translated as CASSMTEGNTIYF.

V usage is TRBV11-3 and J usage is TRBJ2-3; 8 nucleotides align to TRBD2. The germline gives CDR1 SGHNT, CDR2 YENEEA. J gave up 1 base and V 3 bases, and 6 bases lay outside the gene matches. CDR3 size: 16 residues. CDR3 DNA: TGTGCCAGCAGCTTTCCAAGCGGGGGAGGCACAGATACGCAGTATTTT. Protein sequence: CASSFPSGGGTDTQYF.